One and the same sample provided the 9 T cell receptor beta chains below, sequenced in a study of cytomegalovirus exposure and HLA in healthy donors. In the PCR, 60 Vbeta and 13 Jbeta primers were used. The repertoire was sequenced with immunoSEQ multiplex PCR; TCRdb's copy has only in-frame clones and lacks some. Here the sample spans almost 200,000 clones, 70% to 80% being singletons. The sequenced material came from PBMCs. These receptors were obtained from a man aged 30-40 years in good health and CMV-seronegative.

The rearrangement uses TRBV6-5 and TRBJ1-4; TRBD1 agrees at 10 bases. Germline CDR1 MNHEY, CDR2 SVGAGI. The length of the CDR3 is 16 residues. With V trimmed by 2 bases and J by 6 bases, 6 bases remained unmatched. CDR3: CASSYKGTGEDEKLFF. DNA for the CDR3: TGTGCCAGCAGTTACAAAGGGACAGGGGAGGATGAAAAACTGTTTTTT.

V gene TRBV28 combines with J gene TRBJ1-5; D remains ambiguous. Trimming took off 4 bases at V and 1 base at J, with 5 bases between the two ends. The CDR3 has 13 amino acids. Germline V gene sequence: CDR1 MDHEN, CDR2 SYDVKM. CDR3: CASSSSSNQPQHF. The CDR3 region has the DNA TGTGCCAGCAGTTCGAGCAGCAATCAGCCCCAGCATTTT.

This clone was picked up one time. The genes are TRBV27 and TRBJ2-3; the D gene is possibly TRBD2 (7 bases). Germline CDR1 reads MNHEY; CDR2 reads SMNVEV (reference sequence). The CDR3 is made up of 20 amino acids. The V gene lost 2 bases and the J gene lost 0 bases, with 24 bases spanning the gap. The CDR3 is CASSLSPLSGDTPSTDTQYF. Written as DNA, the CDR3 is TGTGCCAGCAGTTTAAGCCCTCTCAGCGGGGACACCCCTAGCACAGATACGCAGTATTTT.

The V call is TRBV7-9, the J call TRBJ2-7, with D tentatively TRBD1 (5 bases). The germline CDR1 and CDR2 sequences are SEHNR and FQNEAQ (reference sequence). The CDR3 loop spans 13 amino acids. The V gene lost 5 bases and the J gene lost 3 bases, with 11 bases spanning the gap. The CDR3 bases are TGTGCCAGCAGCAATCGACAGTTCTACGAGCAGTACTTC. Its translation: CASSNRQFYEQYF.

The chain uses TRBV6-6 and TRBJ2-5, with 10 nucleotides matching TRBD2. This CDR3 comprises 14 residues. The junction had 6 bases not matched to a gene; V was cut back by 6 bases and J by 5 bases. Germline V gene data show CDR1 as MNHNY and CDR2 as SVGAGI (reference sequence). The CDR3 nucleotides are TGTGCCAGCAGCTCAGCGGGAGGGGAGGAGACCCAGTACTTC. Protein sequence: CASSSAGGEETQYF.

This clone was seen only a few times. The J gene is TRBJ2-7, the V gene TRBV27; D uncertain. CDR3 length equals 16 residues. The germline V gene has CDR1 MNHEY and CDR2 SMNVEV (reference sequence). V lost 3 bases and J 2 bases, leaving 17 bases between the germline ends. DNA of the CDR3: TGTGCCAGCAGTTTGTTCCAGGCCAGCTGGGCCTACGAGCAGTACTTC. Its translation is CASSLFQASWAYEQYF.

The chain employs TRBV27 and TRBJ2-7; D possibly corresponds to TRBD2 (5 bases). Germline V lookup: CDR1 MNHEY, CDR2 SMNVEV (reference sequence). This CDR3 region has 13 residues. V was clipped by 6 bases and J by 7 bases, with 16 bases between them. CDR3 nucleotides: TGTGCCAGCAGAAGCCGGGATCCTTGGGAGCAGTACTTC. Translating gives CASRSRDPWEQYF.

The V call is TRBV14, the J call TRBJ2-7, with 8 bases that match TRBD2. The V and J ends lost 3 bases and 2 bases, in that order; junction bases with no gene match: 6. There are 15 residues in the CDR3. In germline, CDR1 is SGHDN, CDR2 FVKESK. CDR3 nucleotide sequence: TGTGCCAGCAGCCACTTGCTAGCGGGCACCTACGAGCAGTACTTC. This encodes CASSHLLAGTYEQYF.

This clone was seen once. The genes are TRBV19 and TRBJ2-4, with TRBD2 matching 8 bases. V dropped 5 bases and J dropped 7; count of bases not matched to a gene: 10. Germline values: CDR1 LNHDA, CDR2 SQIVND (reference sequence). The CDR3 extends over 15 amino acids. The CDR3 nucleotides are TGTGCCAGTAGTCTCGTGTCGGGAGGGCCGAACATTCAGTACTTC. Its translation is CASSLVSGGPNIQYF.